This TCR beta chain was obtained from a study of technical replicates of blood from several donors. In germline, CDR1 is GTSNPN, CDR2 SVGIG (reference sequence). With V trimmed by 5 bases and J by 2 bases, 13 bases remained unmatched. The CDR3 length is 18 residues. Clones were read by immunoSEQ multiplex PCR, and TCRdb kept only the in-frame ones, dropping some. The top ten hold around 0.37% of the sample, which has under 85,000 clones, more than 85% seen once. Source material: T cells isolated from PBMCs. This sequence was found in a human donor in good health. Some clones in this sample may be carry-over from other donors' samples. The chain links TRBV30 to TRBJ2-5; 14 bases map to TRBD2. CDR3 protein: CAWSGTSGRTWGQETQYF. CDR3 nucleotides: TGTGCCTGGTCTGGGACTAGCGGGAGAACATGGGGACAAGAGACCCAGTACTTC.